Each of the 11 T cell receptor beta chains below was sequenced from the same sample in a study of control samples from healthy donors and cancer patients. TCRdb's table, derived via immunoSEQ multiplex PCR, lists solely in-frame clones and lacks some. This sample has 130,000 to 150,000 clones, with roughly nine tenths found just once. The sequenced sample was blood. The receptors come from a young woman in good health.

This chain joins TRBV6-2 or TRBV6-3 and TRBJ2-7; D gene unclear. The CDR3 loop spans 13 amino acids. Trimming left V 4 bases short and J 5 bases short, with 12 bases between. CDR1 and CDR2 (germline): MNHEY, SVGEGT. CDR3: CASSSIMGDEQYF. The CDR3 DNA sequence: TGTGCCAGCAGTTCGATAATGGGTGACGAGCAGTACTTC.

Remarks on this clone: The sample holds other DNA sequences that translate to the same CDR3. This chain connects TRBV30 to TRBJ2-5; 10 bases line up with TRBD1. The ends lost 1 base at V and 5 bases at J; junction bases unmatched: 1. This CDR3 comprises 13 residues. Germline CDR1 reads GTSNPN; CDR2 reads SVGIG (reference sequence). The CDR3, as DNA: TGTGCCTGGAGTGGGGACAGGGGTGAGACCCAGTACTTC. This encodes CAWSGDRGETQYF.

This chain connects TRBV21-1 to TRBJ2-5; TRBD2 is the table's D call, not checked against the DNA. TRBV21-1 represents a pseudogene. The CDR3 has 14 amino acids. Written as DNA, the CDR3 is TGTGCCAGCAGCCGCGGGCAGAACAACGAGACCCAGTACTTC. Amino acids: CASSRGQNNETQYF.

The chain employs TRBV7-3 and TRBJ2-7; 8 bases map to TRBD2. The CDR3 is made up of 15 amino acids. Per the germline V gene, CDR1 is SGHTA and CDR2 is FQGTGA. V shed 5 bases, J shed 0 bases, and the junction held 6 bases outside the gene matches. For the CDR3, the DNA is TGTGCCAGCAGCCCTACGGGGGGGGCCTCCTACGAGCAGTACTTC. Residues: CASSPTGGASYEQYF.

The gene calls are TRBV3-1 (or the pseudogene TRBV3-2) and TRBJ1-2, with 7 bases fitting TRBD1. CDR1 and CDR2 from the germline V gene are LGHDT and YNNKEL (reference sequence). This CDR3 contains 13 residues. V dropped 4 bases and J dropped 8; count of bases not matched to a gene: 7. The DNA for the CDR3 is TGTGCCAGCAGCCCGAGAACAGGGGCAGGCTACACCTTC. This codes for CASSPRTGAGYTF.

In this sample, this clone turned up a few times. The rearrangement uses TRBV19 and TRBJ2-7; D not resolved. CDR3 length equals 13 residues. The V and J ends lost 6 bases and 3 bases respectively, with 12 bases between them. Germline CDR1 reads LNHDA; CDR2 reads SQIVND (reference sequence). As DNA, the CDR3 is TGTGCCAGTAGACGAGACGGGTTCTACGAGCAGTACTTC. As protein: CASRRDGFYEQYF.

A few counts support this clone. This chain uses TRBV7-6 with TRBJ2-1, with TRBD2 matching over 15 bases. Germline V gene data show CDR1 as SGHVS and CDR2 as FNYEAQ. The ends lost 3 bases at V and 9 bases at J; junction bases unmatched: 6. This CDR3 comprises 16 residues. The CDR3 DNA reads as TGTGCCAGCAGCTTCACCACGGGACTAGCGGGAGGTGAGCAGTTCTTC. Translating it yields CASSFTTGLAGGEQFF. Full variable domain (outside the CDR3, taken from reference TRBV7-6 and TRBJ2-1): GAGVSQSPRYKVTKRGQDVALRCDPISGHVSLYWYRQALGQGPEFLTYFNYEAQQDKSGLPNDRFSAERPEGSISTLTIQRTEQRDSAMYRCASSFTTGLAGGEQFFGPGTRLTVL.

This sequence joins TRBV2 and TRBJ2-2; the D gene is possibly TRBD1 (6 bases). Germline values: CDR1 SNHLY, CDR2 FYNNEI. The CDR3 runs to 15 residues. Trimming stripped 4 bases from V and 0 bases from J, with 9 bases between. The CDR3 coding sequence is TGTGCCAGCAGTGCACAGGGTGCGAACACCGGGGAGCTGTTTTTT. Protein sequence: CASSAQGANTGELFF.

The chain recombines TRBV28 with TRBJ1-5; D is uncertain. Deletions cut 4 bases from V and 0 bases from J, with 16 bases between. Germline-derived CDR1 and CDR2 are MDHEN and SYDVKM. The CDR3 length is 17 residues. The CDR3 sequence is CASSSMGSLNSNQPQHF. DNA of the CDR3: TGTGCCAGCAGTTCCATGGGGTCCCTTAATAGCAATCAGCCCCAGCATTTT.

The chain recombines TRBV2 with TRBJ2-1; tentatively, D is TRBD2 (5 bases). Germline values: CDR1 SNHLY, CDR2 FYNNEI. V dropped 8 bases and J dropped 6 bases, with 17 bases sitting between them. This CDR3 spans 14 amino acids. The CDR3 loop is CASALSGLVNEQFF. As DNA, the CDR3 is TGTGCCAGCGCCCTTTCCGGACTGGTCAATGAGCAGTTCTTC.

This clone was counted once. CDR3 coding DNA: TGCAGCCACGTGGAACTCGACGGGACCTCTGGAAACACCATATATTTT. Translation: CSHVELDGTSGNTIYF. J is TRBJ1-3 and V is TRBV29-1, with D perhaps TRBD1 (5 bases). With 8 bases removed from V and 0 bases from J, the gap between germline ends came to 20 bases. CDR3 length: 16 residues. Germline V gives CDR1 SQVTM, CDR2 ANQGSEA.